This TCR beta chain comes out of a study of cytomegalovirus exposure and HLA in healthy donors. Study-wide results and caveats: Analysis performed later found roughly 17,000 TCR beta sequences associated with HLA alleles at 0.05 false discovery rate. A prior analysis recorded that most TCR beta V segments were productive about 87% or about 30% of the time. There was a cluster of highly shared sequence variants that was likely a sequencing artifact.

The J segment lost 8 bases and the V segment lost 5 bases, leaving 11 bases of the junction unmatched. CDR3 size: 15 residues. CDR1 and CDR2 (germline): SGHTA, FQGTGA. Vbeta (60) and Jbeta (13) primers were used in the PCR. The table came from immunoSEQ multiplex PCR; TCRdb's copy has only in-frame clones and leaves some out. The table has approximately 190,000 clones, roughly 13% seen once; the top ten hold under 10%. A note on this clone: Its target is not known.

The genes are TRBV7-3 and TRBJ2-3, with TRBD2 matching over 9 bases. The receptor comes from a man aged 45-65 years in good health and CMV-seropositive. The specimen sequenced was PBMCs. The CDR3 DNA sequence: TGTGCCAGCAGCCCCGAGTCCCGAGCGGGAGGTACGCAGTATTTT. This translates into CASSPESRAGGTQYF.